This T cell receptor (beta chain) was profiled in a study of T cell repertoires in cytomegalovirus infection. Study background: Newly reported HLA-C-restricted and thoroughly characterized HLA-B-restricted CMV epitopes were employed. Public TCR beta signatures marked donors with CMV infection and the matching HLA.

This clonotype was observed a handful of times. Its target is not known. Overall study findings and caveats: Identification of carriers of CMV plus the relevant HLA was achieved through cumulative public TCR beta family frequency.

The CDR3 spans 16 residues. The V gene's germline CDR1 is SEHNR and CDR2 FQNEAQ (reference sequence). The ends lost 3 bases at V and 0 bases at J; junction bases unmatched: 5. TCRdb re-analysed the reads in MiXCR, keeping a single row per CDR3 protein. The data contain some 800,000 distinct CDR3 sequences, less than 35% of them seen just once; the ten biggest clones take up approximately 13%. The rearrangement uses TRBV7-9 and TRBJ2-4; 7 nucleotides line up with TRBD1. Sample: cultured CD8+ T cells from PBMCs, taken from culture after CMV antigen stimulation. This clonotype was obtained from a human donor in good health (CMV status not recorded). Some clones in this sample may be carry-over from other donors' samples. DNA for the CDR3: TGTGCCAGCAGCTTCCCGGACAGGATAGCCAAAAACATTCAGTACTTC. The encoded protein is CASSFPDRIAKNIQYF. The whole variable domain, filled in from reference TRBV7-9 and TRBJ2-4, reads DTGVSQNPRHKITKRGQNVTFRCDPISEHNRLYWYRQTLGQGPEFLTYFQNEAQLEKSRLLSDRFSAERPKGSFSTLEIQRTEQGDSAMYLCASSFPDRIAKNIQYFGAGTRLSVL.